This TCR beta chain is drawn from a study of type 1 regulatory T cells. Study overall: An in vitro protocol generated T-allo10, a Tr1-enriched, alloantigen-specific CD4 T cell product.

MiXCR was run by TCRdb on the reads, yielding one entry per CDR3 protein. The data hold roughly 71,000 distinct CDR3 sequences, with about 60% observed a single time. Concerning this clonotype: Its matching antigen is unknown.

The CDR3 is 14 amino acids. V shed 7 bases and J 3 bases; nucleotides not matched to a gene: 10. CDR1 and CDR2 from the germline V gene are SQVTM and ANQGSEA. This rearrangement joins TRBV29-1 to TRBJ2-5, with TRBD2 matching 8 bases. This sequence originates from a human donor in good health. The sequencing sample was made of cultured T cells, either the whole culture or a sorted T cell fraction (not recorded which). Noted subset: Tr1-enriched cell product generated in vitro against host alloantigens. CDR3 bases: TGCAGCGGCCGGGGCGGACTAGCTGAAGAGACCCAGTACTTC. Its translation is CSGRGGLAEETQYF.